One and the same sample provided the 30 T cell receptor beta chains below, sequenced in a study of T cell changes during pregnancy in multiple sclerosis. The protocol was immunoSEQ multiplex PCR, while the TCRdb copy is restricted to in-frame clones and leaves out a portion. This sample yields 40,000 to 50,000 clones, of which around nine tenths are seen a single time; more than 0.35% belongs to the top ten. Sequences were derived from CD4+ T cells from peripheral blood mononuclear cells, sampled in the second trimester of pregnancy. These receptors came from a female donor in good health, enrolled as a control in a pregnancy study.

The chain employs TRBV19 and TRBJ2-1; D possibly corresponds to TRBD2 (5 bases). Deletions cut 4 bases from V and 1 base from J, with 14 bases between. Germline V gene lookup returns CDR1 LNHDA and CDR2 SQIVND (reference sequence). This CDR3 contains 16 residues. DNA for the CDR3: TGTGCCAGTAGTACCGGACTTTCCCGATCCTACAATGAGCAGTTCTTC. Its translation is CASSTGLSRSYNEQFF.

This clone was picked up one time. J is TRBJ2-7 and V is TRBV5-6, with D maybe TRBD2 (5 bases). Trimming removed 4 bases from V and 1 base from J, with 27 bases in between. Germline V lookup: CDR1 SGHDT, CDR2 YYEEEE. The CDR3 covers 19 residues. The CDR3 nucleotides are TGTGCCAGCAGCCTCCGACTGGGTCTACTTCCCCCGGGGTCCTACGAGCAGTACTTC. Its protein is CASSLRLGLLPPGSYEQYF. The full variable domain, rest sourced from reference TRBV5-6 and TRBJ2-7, is DAGVTQSPTHLIKTRGQQVTLRCSPKSGHDTVSWYQQALGQGPQFIFQYYEEEERQRGNFPDRFSGHQFPNYSSELNVNALLLGDSALYLCASSLRLGLLPPGSYEQYFGPGTRLTVT.

The rearrangement links TRBV7-3 to TRBJ1-1; 8 bases match TRBD1. The CDR3 is 15 residues long. V trimming: 5 bases; J trimming: 5 bases; junction bases outside the gene matches: 10. CDR1 and CDR2 from the germline V gene are SGHTA and FQGTGA. The CDR3 region has the DNA TGTGCCAGCAGCCCTAGGACAGGGTCGAGGACTGAAGCTTTCTTT. It specifies CASSPRTGSRTEAFF.

As concerns this clone: Germline is not matched at one junction end, which may reflect a read error. The gene calls are TRBV25-1 and TRBJ2-2; TRBD1 is a possible D gene (5 bases). This CDR3 contains 15 residues. Germline CDR1 MGHDK, CDR2 SYGVNS. CDR3 protein: CASSQYTGSTGELFF. CDR3 DNA: TGTGCCAGCAGTCAATACACAGGAAGCACCGGGGAGCTGTTTTTT.

The chain is built from TRBV27 and TRBJ2-7; possible D gene TRBD1, 6 bases. Looked up from germline, CDR1 is MNHEY and CDR2 is SMNVEV (reference sequence). V lost 6 bases and J 2 bases, leaving 17 bases between the germline ends. The CDR3 is 15 amino acids. CDR3 coding DNA: TGTGCCAGCAGATTAACAGGGATGGTACCCTACGAGCAGTACTTC. Translation: CASRLTGMVPYEQYF.

This chain connects TRBV7-9 to TRBJ1-5; 7 bases line up with TRBD1. Trimming cost V 5 bases and J 5 bases; bases outside gene matches: 12. CDR1 is SEHNR and CDR2 is FQNEAQ in the germline V gene (reference sequence). This CDR3 has 16 amino acids. In DNA form, the CDR3 reads TGTGCCAGCAGCCCGGGACAGATAGGGGTTGATCAGCCCCAGCATTTT. It codes for CASSPGQIGVDQPQHF.

The chain couples TRBV5-4 to TRBJ2-3; 9 bases fit TRBD2. V shed 4 bases and J 5 bases; nucleotides not matched to a gene: 11. This CDR3 is built from 16 residues. Germline CDR1 and CDR2: SGHNT and YYREEE (reference sequence). As DNA, the CDR3 is TGTGCCAGCAGCCCGAAGATTAGCGGGGGTTTAGATACGCAGTATTTT. Its protein product is CASSPKISGGLDTQYF.

The J gene is TRBJ1-1, the V gene TRBV5-1; D remains unclear. CDR3 length equals 16 residues. Germline loops: CDR1 SGHRS, CDR2 YFSETQ. V shed 5 bases and J shed 0 bases, with 17 bases lying between them. The CDR3, as DNA: TGCGCCAGCAGAAATACCCCCGGGGAAGTGAACACTGAAGCTTTCTTT. This translates into CASRNTPGEVNTEAFF.

This chain uses TRBV30 with TRBJ1-5, with no clear D. The germline V gene has CDR1 GTSNPN and CDR2 SVGIG (reference sequence). The V end lost 4 bases, the J end lost 8 bases, and 15 bases lay between the germline ends. The CDR3 sequence is 13 residues long. CDR3 DNA: TGTGCCTGGAACCTCGGGGATCAGGAGCCCCAGCATTTT. This encodes CAWNLGDQEPQHF.

A remark on this clone: Germline and junction disagree at one end, which may indicate a read error. The J gene is TRBJ2-1, the V gene TRBV5-1; 9 bases map to TRBD2. CDR3 length equals 16 residues. The germline CDR1 and CDR2 sequences are SGHRS and YFSETQ. CDR3 DNA sequence: TGCGCCAGCAGCATCGTTGGCGGGGGGGAAACCAATCAGCAGTTCTTC. Translating gives CASSIVGGGETNQQFF.

The rearrangement links TRBV7-2 to TRBJ2-3; TRBD2 matches at 9 bases. Germline V lookup: CDR1 SGHTA, CDR2 FQGNSA. V shed 5 bases and J 15 bases; nucleotides not matched to a gene: 6. The CDR3 extends over 11 amino acids. Written as DNA, the CDR3 is TGTGCCAGCAGCGCCGGGACTAGCAATTATTTT. Translation gives CASSAGTSNYF. Full variable domain (remainder filled in from reference TRBV7-2 and TRBJ2-3): GAGVSQSPSNKVTEKGKDVELRCDPISGHTALYWYRQSLGQGLEFLIYFQGNSAPDKSGLPSDRFSAERTGGSVSTLTIQRTQQEDSAVYLCASSAGTSNYFGPGTRLTVL.

This chain links TRBV30 with TRBJ1-6, with D possibly TRBD1 on 6 matching bases. CDR1 and CDR2 from the germline V gene are GTSNPN and SVGIG (reference sequence). This CDR3 contains 14 residues. Trimming shortened V by 5 bases and J by 8 bases, and 16 bases separated the two germline ends. Here the CDR3 DNA reads TGTGCCTGGCAAGGGGGAGCTAAGGATTCACCCCTCCACTTT. Its translation: CAWQGGAKDSPLHF.

This chain joins TRBV19 and TRBJ2-7; D perhaps matches TRBD2 (5 bases). V was pared by 6 bases and J by 4 bases, with 7 bases between. Germline-derived CDR1 and CDR2 are LNHDA and SQIVND (reference sequence). The CDR3 has 11 amino acids. The CDR3 region has the DNA TGTGCCAGTAGAGAGGGTTACGAGCAGTACTTC. Its protein is CASREGYEQYF.

This chain's CDR3 is CASSFAWGGTTEAFF. In DNA, the CDR3 is TGTGCCAGCAGCTTCGCATGGGGGGGTACCACTGAAGCTTTCTTT. V gene TRBV11-2 combines with J gene TRBJ1-1; D is possibly TRBD1 (5 bases). V was trimmed by 3 bases and J by 4 bases, leaving 15 bases between them. CDR1 and CDR2 from the germline V gene are SGHAT and FQNNGV. This CDR3 is built from 15 residues.

The chain is built from TRBV9 and TRBJ2-1; 7 bases fit TRBD2. The CDR3 spans 14 residues. J lost 4 bases, V lost 3 bases, and 4 bases had no gene match. Germline lookup yields CDR1 SGDLS and CDR2 YYNGEE. The CDR3 sequence: CASSAASGYNEQFF. The CDR3 nucleotides read TGTGCCAGCAGCGCCGCTAGCGGATACAATGAGCAGTTCTTC.

The chain is built from TRBV5-6 and TRBJ2-3; D not resolved. V gave up 1 base and J gave up 0 bases, with 9 bases separating them. Per germline, CDR1 SGHDT and CDR2 YYEEEE. The CDR3 consists of 15 residues. Written as DNA, the CDR3 is TGTGCCAGCAGCTTGCCGGCGGCTAGCACAGATACGCAGTATTTT. This translates into CASSLPAASTDTQYF.

Details on this clone: Mismatch with germline at one junction end may stem from a read error. The rearrangement uses TRBV7-7 and TRBJ2-3; 9 bases agree with TRBD1. Germline-derived CDR1 and CDR2 are SSHAT and FNYEAQ (reference sequence). This CDR3 is built from 16 residues. The CDR3, as DNA: TGTGCTAGCAGCAGGGGGACAGGGAGCCTCCCAGATACGCAGTATTTT. It is translated as CASSRGTGSLPDTQYF.

This sequence joins TRBV6-4 and TRBJ2-3, with 8 bases fitting TRBD1. Germline assignment: CDR1 MRHNA and CDR2 SNTAGT. The V and J ends lost 6 bases and 1 base, in that order; junction bases with no gene match: 3. This CDR3 is 14 amino acids long. The CDR3 DNA reads TGTGCCAGCAGATTGGACAGGGGCACAGATACGCAGTATTTT. Amino acid sequence: CASRLDRGTDTQYF.

This chain links TRBV6-1 with TRBJ2-2; D is possibly TRBD2 (5 bases). Trimming stripped 7 bases from V and 0 bases from J, with 9 bases between. The CDR3 length is 14 residues. CDR1 is MNHNS and CDR2 is SASEGT in the germline V gene. The CDR3 DNA sequence: TGTGCCAGCACTGGACTGGCGAACACCGGGGAGCTGTTTTTT. It is translated as CASTGLANTGELFF.

The V and J genes are TRBV14 and TRBJ2-7; D possibly corresponds to TRBD1 (5 bases). The CDR3 runs to 14 residues. V was trimmed by 4 bases and J by 3 bases, leaving 13 bases between them. Germline loops: CDR1 SGHDN, CDR2 FVKESK. The CDR3 reads CASSPKGEIYEQYF. The DNA for the CDR3 is TGTGCCAGCAGCCCGAAAGGGGAAATCTACGAGCAGTACTTC.

This clone was picked up one time. The chain employs TRBV5-6 and TRBJ2-1; 7 bases fit TRBD1. Trimming cost V 5 bases and J 2 bases; bases outside gene matches: 10. This CDR3 is 16 amino acids long. Per the germline V gene, CDR1 is SGHDT and CDR2 is YYEEEE. The DNA of the CDR3 is TGTGCCAGCAGGGGAAACGACAGGGCCCCCTACAATGAGCAGTTCTTC. Translation gives CASRGNDRAPYNEQFF.

The CDR3 spells CASKSWESGETQYF. CDR3 DNA: TGTGCCAGCAAATCCTGGGAGTCGGGCGAGACCCAGTACTTC. The J gene is TRBJ2-5, the V gene TRBV14, with a tentative D call TRBD2 (5 bases). Trimming removed 7 bases from V and 5 bases from J, with 17 bases in between. Looked up from germline, CDR1 is SGHDN and CDR2 is FVKESK. The CDR3 consists of 14 residues.

This clone is a singleton in its sample. This chain joins TRBV5-6 and TRBJ2-3; D is uncertain. CDR3 length: 13 residues. Germline V gene data show CDR1 as SGHDT and CDR2 as YYEEEE. Trimming shortened V by 4 bases and J by 6 bases, and 12 bases separated the two germline ends. CDR3 sequence (DNA): TGTGCCAGCAGCCTAATGATTCCCGATACGCAGTATTTT. The encoded protein is CASSLMIPDTQYF.

CDR3 bases: TGCGCCAGCAGCCTCACGGTCGGGGGTAACTATGGCTACACCTTC. Translation: CASSLTVGGNYGYTF. J is TRBJ1-2 and V is TRBV4-3, with D maybe TRBD1 (5 bases). Germline V CDR1 and CDR2: LGHNA, YSLEER. CDR3 length equals 15 residues. V lost 4 bases and J 1 base, leaving 13 bases between the germline ends.

The chain is built from TRBV11-2 and TRBJ1-2, with D possibly TRBD1 on 5 matching bases. The CDR3 spans 14 residues. V was clipped by 1 base and J by 3 bases, with 9 bases between them. From germline, CDR1 is SGHAT and CDR2 FQNNGV. The CDR3 sequence: CASSLASRDYGYTF. As DNA, the CDR3 is TGTGCCAGCAGCTTAGCGTCCAGGGACTATGGCTACACCTTC.

The chain has TRBV25-1 and TRBJ2-7; perhaps TRBD1 as D (5 bases). The CDR3 extends over 13 amino acids. Deletions cut 3 bases from V and 0 bases from J, with 6 bases between. Looked up from germline, CDR1 is MGHDK and CDR2 is SYGVNS. CDR3 sequence (DNA): TGTGCCAGCAGTGACAGGGTCTCCTACGAGCAGTACTTC. Translating gives CASSDRVSYEQYF.

The V and J genes are TRBV29-1 and TRBJ1-2; D is possibly TRBD1 (5 bases). The V gene's germline CDR1 is SQVTM and CDR2 ANQGSEA. Trimming took 3 bases from V and 5 from J, leaving 16 bases between them. The CDR3 covers 14 residues. CDR3 region: CSVDPTGGGYGYTF. CDR3 coding DNA: TGCAGCGTTGACCCCACCGGGGGGGGGTATGGCTACACCTTC. Full variable domain (rest looked up from reference TRBV29-1 and TRBJ1-2): SAVISQKPSRDICQRGTSLTIQCQVDSQVTMMFWYRQQPGQSLTLIATANQGSEATYESGFVIDKFPISRPNLTFSTLTVSNMSPEDSSIYLCSVDPTGGGYGYTFGSGTRLTVV.

This chain links TRBV2 with TRBJ1-2; 9 bases agree with TRBD1. Unmatched junction bases numbered 8, after V lost 8 bases and J lost 7 bases. Germline CDR1 is SNHLY and CDR2 is FYNNEI. The CDR3 is 13 residues long. In DNA form, the CDR3 reads TGTGCCAGCCGACCCGGGACAGGGTCTGGCTACACCTTC. Its translation: CASRPGTGSGYTF.

J is TRBJ1-2 and V is TRBV18; TRBD1 agrees at 8 bases. In germline, CDR1 is KGHSH, CDR2 LQKENI. This CDR3 contains 14 residues. Trimming at V came to 3 bases and at J to 7 bases, leaving 7 bases not matched to a gene. The CDR3 DNA reads TGTGCCAGCTCACCTCCAGGGGGCGGAAGTGGCTACACCTTC. Its protein is CASSPPGGGSGYTF. The variable domain in full, with the rest retrieved from reference TRBV18 and TRBJ1-2, is NAGVMQNPRHLVRRRGQEARLRCSPMKGHSHVYWYRQLPEEGLKFMVYLQKENIIDESGMPKERFSAEFPKEGPSILRIQQVVRGDSAAYFCASSPPGGGSGYTFGSGTRLTVV.

The J gene is TRBJ1-1, the V gene TRBV7-6; D gene unclear. The length of the CDR3 is 13 residues. Germline values: CDR1 SGHVS, CDR2 FNYEAQ. Trimming stripped 5 bases from V and 5 bases from J, with 12 bases between. CDR3 sequence: CASSLGGPTEAFF. CDR3 sequence (DNA): TGTGCCAGCAGCCTGGGAGGGCCAACTGAAGCTTTCTTT.